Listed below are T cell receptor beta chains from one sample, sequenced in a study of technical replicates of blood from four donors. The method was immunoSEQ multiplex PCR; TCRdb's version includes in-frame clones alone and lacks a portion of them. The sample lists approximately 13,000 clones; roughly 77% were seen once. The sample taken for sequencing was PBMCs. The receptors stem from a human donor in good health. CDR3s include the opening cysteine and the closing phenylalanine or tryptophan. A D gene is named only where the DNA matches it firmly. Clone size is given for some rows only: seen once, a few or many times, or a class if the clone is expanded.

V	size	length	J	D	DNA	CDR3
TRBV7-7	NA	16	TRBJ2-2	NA	TGTGCCAGCAGCCGCGCCAACCCGCCGAACACCGGGGAGCTGTTTTTT	CASSRANPPNTGELFF
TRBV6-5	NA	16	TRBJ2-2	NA	TGTGCCAGCAGTTACGCCCCCGGGACTCGGAGCGGGGAGCTGTTTTTT	CASSYAPGTRSGELFF
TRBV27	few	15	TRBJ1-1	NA	TGTGCCAGCAGGGGGCTGGGGGGACTGGCCGTTGAAGCTTTCTTT	CASRGLGGLAVEAFF
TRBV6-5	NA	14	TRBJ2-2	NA	TGTGCCAGCAAACCGCGTAGGGGGACCGGGGAGCTGTTTTTT	CASKPRRGTGELFF
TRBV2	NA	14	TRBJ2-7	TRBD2	TGTGCCAGCAGTGGTAGCGGGAGGGCCGGAGCGCAGTACTTC	CASSGSGRAGAQYF
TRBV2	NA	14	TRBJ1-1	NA	TGTGCCAGCAGTTTCCCGGACGGGGACACTGAAGCTTTCTTT	CASSFPDGDTEAFF
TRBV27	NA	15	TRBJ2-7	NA	TGTGCCAGCAGCCCTCAGGTTTTAGTCGCCTACGAGCAGTACTTC	CASSPQVLVAYEQYF
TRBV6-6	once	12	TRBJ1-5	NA	TGTGCCAGCAGTCAGGTCAATCAGCCCCAGCATTTT	CASSQVNQPQHF
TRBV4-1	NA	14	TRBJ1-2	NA	TGCGCCAGCAGCCCCGAAGCAAGTTCCTATGGCTACACCTTC	CASSPEASSYGYTF
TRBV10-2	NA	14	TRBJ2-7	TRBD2	TGCGCCAGCAGATTAGCGGGAGTCGCCTACGAGCAGTACTTC	CASRLAGVAYEQYF
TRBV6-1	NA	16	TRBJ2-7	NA	TGTGCCAGCAGTGTATGGCAGGGTACATTTTCCTACGAGCAGTACTTC	CASSVWQGTFSYEQYF
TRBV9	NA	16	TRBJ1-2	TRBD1	TGTGCCAGCAGCGCCCTAAGACAGGGGGGGAGCTATGGCTACACCTTC	CASSALRQGGSYGYTF
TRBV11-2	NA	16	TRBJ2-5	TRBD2	TGTGCCAGCAGCTATAATAGCGGGAGCCCCCAAGAGACCCAGTACTTC	CASSYNSGSPQETQYF
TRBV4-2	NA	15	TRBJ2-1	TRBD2	TGTGCCAGCAGCCAAGGCAGCGGGAGGGCGGATGAGCAGTTCTTC	CASSQGSGRADEQFF
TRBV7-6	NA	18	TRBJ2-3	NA	TGTGCCAGCAGCTTAGCTCCGGAGCAGTCCCCTAGCACAGATACGCAGTATTTT	CASSLAPEQSPSTDTQYF
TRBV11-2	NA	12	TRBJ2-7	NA	TGTGCCAGCAGCCCCTCTGAGGTCGAGCAGTACTTC	CASSPSEVEQYF
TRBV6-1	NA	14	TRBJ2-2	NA	TGTGCCAGCAGTGGCGGGGCGGAAACCGGGGAGCTGTTTTTT	CASSGGAETGELFF
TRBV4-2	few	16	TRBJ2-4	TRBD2	TGTGCCAGCAGCCAAGTCTCTAGCGGGAGCGGAAACATTCAGTACTTC	CASSQVSSGSGNIQYF
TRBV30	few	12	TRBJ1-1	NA	TGTGCCTGGAGCCCCAGGGGATTTTCAGCTTTCTTT	CAWSPRGFSAFF
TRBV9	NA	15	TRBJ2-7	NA	TGTGCCAGCAGCCCCCGTAGACAGGCAACCTACGAGCAGTACTTC	CASSPRRQATYEQYF
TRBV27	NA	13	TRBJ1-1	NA	TGTGCCAGCAGTTTAGACAGGAGGACTGAAGCTTTCTTT	CASSLDRRTEAFF
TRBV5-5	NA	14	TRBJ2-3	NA	TGTGCCAGCAGCTTGACGGGGAACACAGATACGCAGTATTTT	CASSLTGNTDTQYF
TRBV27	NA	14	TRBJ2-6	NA	TGTGCCAGCGCCGAGAACTCTGGGGCCAACGTCCTGACTTTC	CASAENSGANVLTF
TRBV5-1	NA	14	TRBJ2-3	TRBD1	TGCGCCAGCAGCCTTGGGACAGGGATGGTTACGCAGTATTTT	CASSLGTGMVTQYF
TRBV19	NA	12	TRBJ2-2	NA	TGTGCCAGCGGGACAAACACCGGGGAGCTGTTTTTT	CASGTNTGELFF
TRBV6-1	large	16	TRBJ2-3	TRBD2	TGTGCCAGCAGTGATGAAGCGGGAGGGGGCACAGATACGCAGTATTTT	CASSDEAGGGTDTQYF
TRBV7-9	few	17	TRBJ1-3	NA	TGTGCCAGCAGCTTAGTGCGGGGGGAGATCTCTGGAAACACCATATATTTT	CASSLVRGEISGNTIYF
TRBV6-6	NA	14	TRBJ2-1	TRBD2	TGTGCCAGCAGTTCTAGCGGGAGAGACAATGAGCAGTTCTTC	CASSSSGRDNEQFF
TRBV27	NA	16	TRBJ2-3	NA	TGTGCCAGCAGTTCGGCCCTCACCGGGGGAGCAGATACGCAGTATTTT	CASSSALTGGADTQYF
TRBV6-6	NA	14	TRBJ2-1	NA	TGTGCCAGCAGTTACTCGACAGGGACTGGCGAGCAGTTCTTC	CASSYSTGTGEQFF
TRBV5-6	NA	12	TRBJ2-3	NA	TGTGCCAGCAGCGTATACACAGATACGCAGTATTTT	CASSVYTDTQYF
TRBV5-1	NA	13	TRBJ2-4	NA	TGCGCCAGCAGCTTGCAGGTTGGTGACATTCAGTACTTC	CASSLQVGDIQYF
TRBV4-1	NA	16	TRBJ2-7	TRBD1	TGCGCCAGCAGCCAAGCGCCGACAGGGGGTCGAAACGAGCAGTACTTC	CASSQAPTGGRNEQYF
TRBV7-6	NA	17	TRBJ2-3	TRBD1	TGTGCCAGCAGCTTAGGAGCGGGACAGGGGGTACTGGATACGCAGTATTTT	CASSLGAGQGVLDTQYF
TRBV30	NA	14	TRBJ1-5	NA	TGTGCCTGGAGTGTACCACAGGGAACAGGGTCCCAGCATTTT	CAWSVPQGTGSQHF
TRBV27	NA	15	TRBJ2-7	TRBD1	TGTGCCAGCAGCAGGGACAGGGAAAGCTCCTACGAGCAGTACTTC	CASSRDRESSYEQYF
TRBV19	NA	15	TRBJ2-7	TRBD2	TGTGCCAGTAGTTCGGGGACTAGCGGGCCCTACGAGCAGTACTTC	CASSSGTSGPYEQYF
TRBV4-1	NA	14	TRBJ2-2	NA	TGCGCCAGCAGCCAAGAATGGAGATCTGGGGAGCTGTTTTTT	CASSQEWRSGELFF
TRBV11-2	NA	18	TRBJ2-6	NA	TGTGCCAGCACCCGGAGGGCCTCCGGTAGCTCTGGGGCCAACGTCCTGACTTTC	CASTRRASGSSGANVLTF
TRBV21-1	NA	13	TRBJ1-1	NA	TGTGCCAGCAGCCTAAGTCTCATCACTGAAGCTTTCTTT	CASSLSLITEAFF
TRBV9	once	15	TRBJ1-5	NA	TGTGCCAGCTCGGGGGAGGGGTCTCGCAATCAGCCCCAGCATTTT	CASSGEGSRNQPQHF
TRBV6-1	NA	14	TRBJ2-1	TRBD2	TGTGCCAGCTCTGGACTAGCGAGCTACAATGAGCAGTTCTTC	CASSGLASYNEQFF
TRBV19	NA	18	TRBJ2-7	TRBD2	TGTGCCAGTAGTATCTTCGCGGGACTAGCGGGTATTGCCTACGAGCAGTACTTC	CASSIFAGLAGIAYEQYF
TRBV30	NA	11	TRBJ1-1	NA	TGTGCCTGCCCCAGCGGCACTGAAGCTTTCTTT	CACPSGTEAFF
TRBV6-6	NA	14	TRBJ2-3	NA	TGTGCCAGCAGGTCCGACAGCGGCACAGATACGCAGTATTTT	CASRSDSGTDTQYF
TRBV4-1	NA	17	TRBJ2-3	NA	TGCGCCAGCAGCCTCGAAGTCGGAGCGGCTGCATCAGATACGCAGTATTTT	CASSLEVGAAASDTQYF
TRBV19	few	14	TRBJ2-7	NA	TGTGCCAGTAGTATAGTTGACAGTTCCTACGAGCAGTACTTC	CASSIVDSSYEQYF
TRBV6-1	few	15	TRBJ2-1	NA	TGTGCCAGCACCCAAAGGGGGGGCCTTTTCAATGAGCAGTTCTTC	CASTQRGGLFNEQFF
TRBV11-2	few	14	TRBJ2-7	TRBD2	TGTGCCAGCAGCTGGACTAGCACGGGGGACGAGCAGTACTTC	CASSWTSTGDEQYF
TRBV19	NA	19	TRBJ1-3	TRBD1	TGTGCCAGTAGTACCTTGCCGGGACAGACAAAGAGCTCTGGAAACACCATATATTTT	CASSTLPGQTKSSGNTIYF
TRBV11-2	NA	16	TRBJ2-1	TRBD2	TGTGCCAGCAGACTCCGGACTAGCGGGAGTGGCAATGAGCAGTTCTTC	CASRLRTSGSGNEQFF
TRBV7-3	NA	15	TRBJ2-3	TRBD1	TGTGCCAGCAGCCGGAACAGGGGGGCCACAGATACGCAGTATTTT	CASSRNRGATDTQYF
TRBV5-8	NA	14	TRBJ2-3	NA	TGTGCCAGCAGCCCCATGGGGGGTTCAGATACGCAGTATTTT	CASSPMGGSDTQYF
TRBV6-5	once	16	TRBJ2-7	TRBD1	TGTGCCAGCAGTTACTCTCCGGGACAGGGTACCTACGAGCAGTACTTC	CASSYSPGQGTYEQYF
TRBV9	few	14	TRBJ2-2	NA	TGTGCCAGCAGCGTAGGAGCGGGTCCCGGGGAGCTGTTTTTT	CASSVGAGPGELFF
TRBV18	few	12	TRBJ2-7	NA	TGTGCCAGCTCTCCACTCGGGACTGTGATGTACTTC	CASSPLGTVMYF
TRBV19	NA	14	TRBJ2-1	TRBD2	TGTGCCAGTAGTAATCGGGACTACTACAATGAGCAGTTCTTC	CASSNRDYYNEQFF
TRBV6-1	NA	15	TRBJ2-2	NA	TGTGCCAGCAGTCCACACACCAGGGATCCCGGGGAGCTGTTTTTT	CASSPHTRDPGELFF
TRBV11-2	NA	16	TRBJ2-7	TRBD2	TGTGCCAGCAGCTTAGGTCGCGGGAGGGCCCGGTACGAGCAGTACTTC	CASSLGRGRARYEQYF